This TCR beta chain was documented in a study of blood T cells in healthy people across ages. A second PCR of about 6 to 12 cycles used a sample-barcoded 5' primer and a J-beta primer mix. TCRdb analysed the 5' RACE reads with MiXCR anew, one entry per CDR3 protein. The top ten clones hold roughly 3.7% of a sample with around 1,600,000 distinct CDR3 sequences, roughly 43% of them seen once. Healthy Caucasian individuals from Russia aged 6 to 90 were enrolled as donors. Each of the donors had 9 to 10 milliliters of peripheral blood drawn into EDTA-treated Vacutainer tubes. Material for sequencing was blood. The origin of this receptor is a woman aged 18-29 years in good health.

Here the CDR3 reads CASSLNRAGNEQFF. DNA for the CDR3: TGTGCCAGCAGCTTAAACAGGGCAGGCAATGAGCAGTTCTTC. This rearrangement joins TRBV7-3 to TRBJ2-1, with a possible D match to TRBD1 (6 bases). This CDR3 contains 14 residues. The V gene lost 1 base and the J gene lost 6 bases, with 10 bases spanning the gap. Germline CDR1 SGHTA, CDR2 FQGTGA.